The 4 T cell receptor beta chains below were found in one sample sequenced in a study of vaccination and CD4 T cells after COVID-19. Treatment in this sample: roughly 11-day PBMC culture with coronavirus spike peptide pools or control peptides (ViraFEST assay). No cognate antigen is known for these TCRs. Cultured CD4+ T cell DNA underwent sequencing with the Oncomine TCR Beta short-read assay. Using its own MiXCR run on the PCR reads, TCRdb lists one record per CDR3 protein. Of 14,000 to 15,000 distinct CDR3 sequences listed, around half were seen once; the top ten hold 25% to 30%. This material consisted of cultured CD4+ T cells from blood, taken after SARS-CoV-2 vaccination. The origin of the receptors is a human donor with COVID-19.

As for this clonotype: Mismatch with germline at one junction end may stem from a read error. The chain uses TRBV7-3 and TRBJ2-7, with 10 bases that match TRBD1. Germline assignment: CDR1 SGHTA and CDR2 FQGTGA. This CDR3 comprises 16 residues. CDR3 nucleotide sequence: TGTGCCAGCAGCACCCAGGGGGGACAGGGGTCCTACGGGCAGTACTTC. Its protein product is CASSTQGGQGSYGQYF.

This clonotype was detected only a few times. The V and J genes are TRBV20-1 and TRBJ1-2; D remains ambiguous. Looked up from germline, CDR1 is DFQATT and CDR2 is SNEGSKA (reference sequence). The CDR3 covers 14 residues. With 6 bases removed from V and 4 bases from J, the gap between germline ends came to 18 bases. DNA of the CDR3: TGCAGTGCCAATAAGAACAACCGGGGCTATGGCTACACCTTC. Amino acids: CSANKNNRGYGYTF.

The chain is built from TRBV6-1 and TRBJ2-2, with D possibly TRBD1 on 5 matching bases. The CDR3 contains 11 residues. Germline V lookup: CDR1 MNHNS, CDR2 SASEGT. The V end lost 9 bases, the J end lost 6 bases, and 8 bases lay between the germline ends. The CDR3: CARGVSGELFF. CDR3 sequence (DNA): TGTGCCAGAGGGGTTTCCGGGGAGCTGTTTTTT.

V usage is TRBV7-3 and J usage is TRBJ1-2; maybe TRBD1 (5 bases). The V gene's germline CDR1 is SGHTA and CDR2 FQGTGA. The CDR3 runs 13 residues. The V end was cut by 0 bases, the J end by 8 bases, with 10 bases between. CDR3 loop: CASSLTGEGGYTF. CDR3 sequence (DNA): TGTGCCAGCAGCTTAACGGGGGAAGGCGGCTACACCTTC.